Below, 17 T cell receptor beta chains from the same sample are listed, as sequenced in a study of brain T cells in children with intractable seizures. The data were produced by immunoSEQ multiplex PCR, yet TCRdb's version contains in-frame clones alone and is incomplete. The data contain about 120,000 clones, 90% to 95% of them singletons. This specimen was peripheral blood, taken at surgery. These receptors were collected from a boy less than two years old with hemimegalencephaly and intractable seizures.

The V call is TRBV28, the J call TRBJ2-5, with a tentative D call TRBD1 (5 bases). Per the germline V gene, CDR1 is MDHEN and CDR2 is SYDVKM. This CDR3 spans 12 amino acids. V lost 2 bases and J lost 4, with 5 bases in between. The CDR3 sequence: CASSLRGETQYF. DNA for the CDR3: TGTGCCAGCAGTTTAAGGGGAGAGACCCAGTACTTC. Full variable domain (missing parts from reference TRBV28 and TRBJ2-5): DVKVTQSSRYLVKRTGEKVFLECVQDMDHENMFWYRQDPGLGLRLIYFSYDVKMKEKGDIPEGYSVSREKKERFSLILESASTNQTSMYLCASSLRGETQYFGPGTRLLVL.

The chain has TRBV5-1 and TRBJ2-1, with 7 bases lining up with TRBD2. V lost 7 bases to trimming and J lost 9 bases; unmatched junction nucleotides: 16. The germline gives CDR1 SGHRS, CDR2 YFSETQ. CDR3 length: 15 residues. The CDR3 is CASYSGLAEGGEQFF. CDR3 sequence (DNA): TGCGCCAGCTACTCGGGGCTAGCGGAGGGAGGTGAGCAGTTCTTC.

The V gene is TRBV18, the J gene TRBJ2-3; unclear D gene. V lost 1 base and J lost 0, with 8 bases in between. Per the germline V gene, CDR1 is KGHSH and CDR2 is LQKENI. The CDR3 has 15 amino acids. The CDR3 DNA reads TGTGCCAGCTCACCACTGGAAGCTAGCACAGATACGCAGTATTTT. As protein: CASSPLEASTDTQYF. Together with reference TRBV18 and TRBJ2-3, the CDR3 gives the full variable domain: NAGVMQNPRHLVRRRGQEARLRCSPMKGHSHVYWYRQLPEEGLKFMVYLQKENIIDESGMPKERFSAEFPKEGPSILRIQQVVRGDSAAYFCASSPLEASTDTQYFGPGTRLTVL.

This clone was detected a few times. This chain uses TRBV6-2 or TRBV6-3 with TRBJ2-2; D is perhaps TRBD2 (7 bases). Between the trimmed V and J ends, which lost 6 bases and 4 bases, there was a span of 18 bases. This CDR3 contains 16 residues. In germline, CDR1 is MNHEY, CDR2 SVGEGT. The chain's CDR3 is CASSPPGGRGTGELFF. The CDR3 DNA reads TGTGCCAGCAGCCCGCCGGGGGGCAGGGGCACCGGGGAGCTGTTTTTT.

The chain has TRBV4-1 and TRBJ2-7; 12 bases match TRBD2. Germline loops: CDR1 MGHRA, CDR2 YSYEKL. The length of the CDR3 is 15 residues. V trimming: 1 base; J trimming: 4 bases; junction bases outside the gene matches: 2. CDR3 sequence reads: CASSQVGTSGYEQYF. CDR3 DNA sequence: TGCGCCAGCAGCCAAGTGGGGACTAGCGGGTACGAGCAGTACTTC.

This chain links TRBV24-1 with TRBJ2-3, with TRBD2 matching 9 bases. V lost 1 base and J lost 1; bases outside the gene matches: 2. The CDR3 is made up of 16 amino acids. Germline V gene data show CDR1 as KGHDR and CDR2 as SFDVKD. CDR3 coding DNA: TGTGCCACCAGTGATTTCAGGACTAGCGGCACAGATACGCAGTATTTT. Translating it yields CATSDFRTSGTDTQYF.

The V gene is TRBV10-2, the J gene TRBJ1-1; D gene unclear. CDR3 length: 14 residues. Per the germline V gene, CDR1 is WSHSY and CDR2 is SAAADI. Trimming left V 6 bases short and J 1 base short, with 12 bases between. Here the CDR3 reads CASSLSTGNTEAFF. CDR3 coding DNA: TGCGCCAGCAGCCTCTCGACGGGGAACACTGAAGCTTTCTTT.

In DNA, the CDR3 is TGCGCCAGCAGCCCATTCAGCAGGGGGGATACGCAGTATTTT. As protein: CASSPFSRGDTQYF. The rearrangement joins TRBV5-1 to TRBJ2-3; TRBD1 matches at 7 bases. The germline gives CDR1 SGHRS, CDR2 YFSETQ. V gave up 4 bases and J gave up 6 bases; unmatched junction bases: 8. The CDR3 length is 14 residues. The whole variable domain, filled in from reference TRBV5-1 and TRBJ2-3, reads KAGVTQTPRYLIKTRGQQVTLSCSPISGHRSVSWYQQTPGQGLQFLFEYFSETQRNKGNFPGRFSGRQFSNSRSEMNVSTLELGDSALYLCASSPFSRGDTQYFGPGTRLTVL.

This chain connects TRBV27 to TRBJ2-3; TRBD2 aligns across 14 bases. The CDR3 runs 16 residues. The ends lost 3 bases at V and 8 bases at J; junction bases unmatched: 7. From germline, CDR1 is MNHEY and CDR2 SMNVEV (reference sequence). CDR3 loop: CASSLGLAGVWGTQYF. The CDR3 DNA sequence: TGTGCCAGCAGTTTGGGACTAGCGGGAGTATGGGGTACGCAGTATTTT.

This clone was found once. The CDR3, as DNA: TGTGCCAGCAGCAAACACCTAGCGGGGACCTACAATGAGCAGTTCTTC. As protein: CASSKHLAGTYNEQFF. The rearrangement links TRBV21-1 to TRBJ2-1; TRBD2, the table's D call, was not compared with the DNA. TRBV21-1 is assigned pseudogene status. The CDR3 consists of 16 residues.

The chain links TRBV11-3 to TRBJ2-3, with 9 positions matching TRBD1. With V trimmed by 5 bases and J by 1 base, 4 bases remained unmatched. There are 15 residues in the CDR3. Per the germline V gene, CDR1 is SGHNT and CDR2 is YENEEA. DNA for the CDR3: TGTGCCAGCAGCCTCCGGGACAGGGGCACAGATACGCAGTATTTT. This sequence encodes CASSLRDRGTDTQYF.

This chain uses TRBV3-1 (or the pseudogene TRBV3-2) with TRBJ1-1, with a weak D call TRBD1 (6 bases). Trimming cost V 1 base and J 1 base, with 13 bases left between them. Looked up from germline, CDR1 is LGHDT and CDR2 is YNNKEL (reference sequence). This CDR3 spans 16 amino acids. CDR3 sequence reads: CASSQGRAQGNTEAFF. The CDR3 DNA sequence: TGTGCCAGCAGCCAAGGGCGAGCACAGGGGAACACTGAAGCTTTCTTT.

The chain couples TRBV27 to TRBJ2-2; TRBD2 might be the D (6 bases). Trimming shortened V by 1 base and J by 5 bases, and 11 bases separated the two germline ends. CDR3 length: 15 residues. Germline CDR1 and CDR2: MNHEY and SMNVEV (reference sequence). CDR3 region: CASSLFGTSTGELFF. The CDR3 DNA is TGTGCCAGCAGTTTATTTGGGACTTCGACCGGGGAGCTGTTTTTT.

The chain recombines TRBV19 with TRBJ2-7; 8 bases agree with TRBD2. This CDR3 region has 13 residues. Germline V gene sequence: CDR1 LNHDA, CDR2 SQIVND (reference sequence). The J segment lost 7 bases and the V segment lost 7 bases, leaving 9 bases of the junction unmatched. The CDR3 spells CASKRGPSGEQYF. The CDR3 DNA reads TGTGCCAGTAAGCGGGGGCCTTCTGGGGAGCAGTACTTC.

This chain connects TRBV29-1 to TRBJ2-3, with 8 positions matching TRBD2. Trimming cost V 4 bases and J 2 bases; bases outside gene matches: 11. Germline loops: CDR1 SQVTM, CDR2 ANQGSEA. The CDR3 sequence is 16 residues long. DNA of the CDR3: TGCAGCGTTGTAGGGCTCACTAGCGGTTCCACAGATACGCAGTATTTT. Its translation: CSVVGLTSGSTDTQYF.

This CDR3 reads CSVGTGVYEQYF. CDR3 bases: TGCAGCGTGGGGACAGGGGTCTACGAGCAGTACTTC. The chain recombines TRBV29-1 with TRBJ2-7, with 10 bases that match TRBD1. The ends lost 6 bases at V and 3 bases at J; junction bases unmatched: 2. The CDR3 length is 12 residues. CDR1 SQVTM and CDR2 ANQGSEA come from the germline V gene.

CDR3: CASSPGLTNTGELFF. The CDR3 DNA reads as TGCGCCAGCAGCCCGGGACTAACGAACACCGGGGAGCTGTTTTTT. J is TRBJ2-2 and V is TRBV5-1, with 7 bases matching TRBD2. V trimming: 4 bases; J trimming: 0 bases; junction bases outside the gene matches: 3. This CDR3 is 15 amino acids long. Germline assignment: CDR1 SGHRS and CDR2 YFSETQ.